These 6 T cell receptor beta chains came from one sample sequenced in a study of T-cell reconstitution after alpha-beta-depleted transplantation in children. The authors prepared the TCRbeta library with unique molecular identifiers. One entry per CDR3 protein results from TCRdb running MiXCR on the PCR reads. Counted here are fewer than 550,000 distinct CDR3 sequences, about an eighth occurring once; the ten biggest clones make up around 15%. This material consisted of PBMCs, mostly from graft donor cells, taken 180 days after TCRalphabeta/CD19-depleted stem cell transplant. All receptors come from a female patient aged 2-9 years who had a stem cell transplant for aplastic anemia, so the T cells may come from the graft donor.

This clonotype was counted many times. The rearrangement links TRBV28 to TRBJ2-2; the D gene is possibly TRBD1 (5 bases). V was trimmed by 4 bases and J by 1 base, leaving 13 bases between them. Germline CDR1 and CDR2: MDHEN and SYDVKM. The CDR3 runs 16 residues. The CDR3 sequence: CASSSDRVMNTGELFF. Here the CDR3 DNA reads TGTGCCAGCAGTTCCGACAGAGTGATGAACACCGGGGAGCTGTTTTTT.

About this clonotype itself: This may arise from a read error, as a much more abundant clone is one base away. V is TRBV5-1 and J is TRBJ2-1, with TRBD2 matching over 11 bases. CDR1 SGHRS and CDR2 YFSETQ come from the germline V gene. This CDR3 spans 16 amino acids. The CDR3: CASSPTSGSSYHEQFF. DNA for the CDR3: TGCGCCAGCAGCCCCACTAGCGGGAGCTCCTACCATGAGCAGTTCTTC.

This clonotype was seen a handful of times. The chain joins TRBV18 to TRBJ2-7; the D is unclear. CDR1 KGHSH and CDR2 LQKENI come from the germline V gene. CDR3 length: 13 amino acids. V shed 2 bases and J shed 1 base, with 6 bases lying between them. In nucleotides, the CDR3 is TGTGCCAGCTCACCAGCAGATTCCTACGAGCAGTACTTC. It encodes CASSPADSYEQYF.

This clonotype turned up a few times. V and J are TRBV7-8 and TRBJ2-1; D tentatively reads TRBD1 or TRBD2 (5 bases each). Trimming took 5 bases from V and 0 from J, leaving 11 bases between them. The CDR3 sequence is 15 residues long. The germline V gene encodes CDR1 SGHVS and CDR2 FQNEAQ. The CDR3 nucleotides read TGTGCCAGCAGCCTCGGGACCCTCTCCTACAATGAGCAGTTCTTC. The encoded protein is CASSLGTLSYNEQFF.

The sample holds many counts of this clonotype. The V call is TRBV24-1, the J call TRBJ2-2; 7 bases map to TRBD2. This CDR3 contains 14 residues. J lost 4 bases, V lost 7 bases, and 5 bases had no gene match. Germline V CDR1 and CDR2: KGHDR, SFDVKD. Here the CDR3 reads CATSREGRTGELFF. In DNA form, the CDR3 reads TGTGCCACCAGCAGGGAGGGCCGCACCGGGGAGCTGTTTTTT.

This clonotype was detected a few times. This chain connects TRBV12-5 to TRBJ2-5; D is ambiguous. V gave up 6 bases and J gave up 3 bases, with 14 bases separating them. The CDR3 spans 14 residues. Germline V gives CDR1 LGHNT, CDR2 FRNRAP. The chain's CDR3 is CASGRTDGKETQYF. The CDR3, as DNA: TGTGCTAGTGGACGCACCGACGGTAAAGAGACCCAGTACTTC.